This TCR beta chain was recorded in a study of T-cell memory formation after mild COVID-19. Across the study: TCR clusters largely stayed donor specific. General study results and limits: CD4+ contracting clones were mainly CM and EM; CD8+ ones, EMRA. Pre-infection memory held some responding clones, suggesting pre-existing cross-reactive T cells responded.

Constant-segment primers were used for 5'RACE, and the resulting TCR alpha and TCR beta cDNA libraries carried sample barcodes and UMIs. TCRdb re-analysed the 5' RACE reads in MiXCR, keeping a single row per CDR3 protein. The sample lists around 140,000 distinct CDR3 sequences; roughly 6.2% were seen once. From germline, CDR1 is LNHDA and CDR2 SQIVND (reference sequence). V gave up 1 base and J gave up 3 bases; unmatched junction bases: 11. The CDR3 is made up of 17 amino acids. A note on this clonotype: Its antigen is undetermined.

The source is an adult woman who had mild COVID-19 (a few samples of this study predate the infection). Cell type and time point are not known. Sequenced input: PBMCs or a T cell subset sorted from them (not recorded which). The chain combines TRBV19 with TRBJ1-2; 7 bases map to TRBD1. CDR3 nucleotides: TGTGCCAGTAGTATAGGGGCAGGGGGACACCCGGACTATGGCTACACCTTC. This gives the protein CASSIGAGGHPDYGYTF.